This TCR beta chain was sequenced during a study of T-cell memory formation after mild COVID-19. TCRdb re-called the 5' RACE reads through MiXCR, storing one row per CDR3 protein. Of some 40,000 distinct CDR3 sequences detected, 7.3% appear once; the ten largest clones hold approximately 1.5%. With 2 bases removed from V and 8 bases from J, the gap between germline ends came to 12 bases. CDR3 length: 13 amino acids. The germline V gene encodes CDR1 MNHEY and CDR2 SVGEGT. This clonotype was seen a handful of times. This TCR came from a man between 18 and 29 years old who had mild COVID-19 (a few samples of this study predate the infection). Cell type and time point are not known. V is TRBV6-2 or TRBV6-3 and J is TRBJ1-2, with D possibly matching TRBD1 (5 bases). Sequencing was performed on PBMCs or a T cell subset sorted from them (not recorded which). The CDR3 nucleotides read TGTGCCAGCAGTTACCAAGAGGGGCGCGGCTACACCTTC. Protein sequence: CASSYQEGRGYTF.